The present T cell receptor (beta chain) was sequenced within a study of cytomegalovirus exposure and HLA in healthy donors (dated by TCRdb to the late 2010s). Concerning the study at large: An earlier analysis of some 600 of the donors reported around 280 Gb of sequence data and 95 million to 130 million unique TCR beta sequences obtained from about 179 million T cells. A later analysis re-analyzed previously published TCR beta repertoires from about 600 donors and added high-resolution HLA genotyping to study TCR occurrence patterns. In the later analysis, no new phenotypic data were used to find candidate immune exposures; instead, reliance was placed on TCR beta sequences and their occurrence across donors. An early release covering over 500 HLA-typed donors comprised about 300 gigabases of sequencing data and roughly 86 million unique TCR sequences. Every repertoire in the discovery cohort had been generated on one and the same sequencing platform. Genome-wide SNP genotypes for about 60% of the 666 donors were used in a later genetic analysis, which treated that subset as a discovery cohort. The aim of the study was to test whether cataloging public T cell receptors could identify signatures of past pathogen exposure. Of the roughly 400 genotyped donors, approximately 80% fell in the genetic ancestry cluster associated with self-reported Caucasian donors. Both class I and class II loci were covered by HLA typing, at four-digit resolution. Along with the approximately 700-subject first cohort, a separate validation cohort of over a hundred different subjects was used. An earlier analysis of 587 of the donors used high-throughput TCR beta sequencing to judge whether each TCR beta V gene segment behaved as functional or pseudogenic. The number of typed donors differed by locus: 629-630 for A, B, C, DRB1 and DQB1; some 500 for DQA1; around 580 for DPA1; and 400 to 480 for DPB1. To predict cytomegalovirus infection status, the study brought together high-throughput TCR immunosequencing, statistical association of individual TCRs with disease status, and machine learning. Among several hundred genotyped donors of the cohort, an average of about 240,000 unique TCR beta nucleotide sequences was sequenced per donor, of which about 20% were non-productive. The study used immunosequencing to profile the T cell repertoires of 670 or so subjects and linked those repertoires to cytomegalovirus serostatus. Donor age, sex, ethnicity and CMV serostatus were compiled together with the repertoire data. Because of strong linkage in the cohort, a few DR-DQ haplotypes were treated as single units for association and clustering.

The cohort was made up of 666 healthy bone marrow donors. All cohort members were sampled while nominally healthy, although unrecorded immune exposures were likely present. The donor was CMV seronegative and belonged to the group of several hundred seronegative cohort members. Every donor gave a peripheral blood sample, and the peripheral blood mononuclear cells from that sample were used for TCR beta sequencing. Genomic DNA extraction from the blood cell samples was performed with the Qiagen DNeasy Blood Extraction Kit. Of note for this clone: Its recognized antigen is unknown. One base away there is no much larger clone; base qualities are not given.

What the authors observed across the whole study: While some public TCRs were present in many individuals, most TCR sequences turned up only very rarely across donors. According to a later analysis, most CMV-associated TCR beta chains appeared to be HLA-restricted, and the HLA associations seemed to be driven largely by CMV exposure. Some IMGT-functional V segments, including TRBV6-2 and TRBV6-3, could not be distinguished by the 87-base-pair reads and were therefore excluded. According to a later analysis, TCR association rates differed among HLA loci, with DRB1 alleles showing the most associated TCRs and HLA-C alleles showing the fewest. Because counts were too low, 15 to 20 rarely observed V segments, including chromosome 9 orphons, were excluded from the earlier analysis of a few hundred of the donors. In a later analysis, HLA-associated TCR beta chains were found to be more clonally expanded and to have lower generation probabilities than equally common non-associated chains. The sequencing pipeline was judged likely to have produced a cluster of highly shared sequence variants as a technical artifact. A further reported finding was that TCR beta sequences accurately predicted the HLA-A and HLA-B alleles for most subjects in the first cohort. In an earlier analysis of approximately 590 of the donors, most TCR beta V segments were observed in productive rearrangements about 90% or about 30% of the time, broadly matching IMGT annotations. In a later genetic analysis, a missense DCLRE1C variant was associated with V-gene and J-gene trimming of TCR beta chains, and the association was replicated in an independent cohort. The authors suggested that the approach could potentially be generalized to other disease states and immunological phenotypes. Several of the top co-occurrence clusters appeared to be linked to parvovirus B19, influenza, CMV and Epstein-Barr virus, according to a later analysis. Cytomegalovirus status was reported to be diagnosed by the classifier with high specificity and sensitivity in both the original and validation cohorts. Presence/absence analyses assumed roughly uniform sequencing depth across donors, an assumption that may not hold. Three of the identified cytomegalovirus-associated TCR beta chains were confirmed in vitro to be specific for cytomegalovirus antigens. Because some donors lacked HLA typing at each locus, the association tests relied only on the typed subset. At a false discovery rate of 0.05, a later analysis linked 16,000 or so TCR beta sequences to specific HLA alleles. When HLA alleles, especially DR and DQ, strongly co-occurred, attributing TCR associations to individual alleles was difficult. For the cohort, immune exposure information was limited to CMV serostatus. The cohort was sequenced for TCR beta chains only, and without alpha or paired-chain data the features that could be detected were limited. Linkage disequilibrium might explain the correlated functional status among segregating V segments, but an unknown experimental factor could not be excluded. A later genetic analysis reported fewer N-insertions in productive TCRs among donors in an Asian-associated ancestry cluster than the roughly 700-donor mean. In the study, around 150 TCR beta chains were listed as associated with cytomegalovirus.

Library method: the immunoSEQ multiplex PCR assay. For the multiplex PCR, a mixture combining 60 forward primers for TCR Vbeta segments and 13 reverse primers for TCR Jbeta segments was used. A multiplex PCR assay on genomic DNA amplified the CDR3 region of rearranged TCR beta genes. The Illumina HiSeq System was used to sequence the amplified TCR beta libraries as 87-base-pair reads. In the original analysis: A later analysis counted tens of millions of unique TCR beta chains across the 666 repertoires, and 10 million to 11 million of these chains were shared by at least two donors. To remove PCR and sequencing errors, raw reads were error-corrected and collapsed into unique sequences using a nearest-neighbor algorithm that merged closely related sequences. V, D and J gene segments were assigned by aligning CDR3 sequences to IMGT reference sequences. Each retained sequence needed at least a six-nucleotide match to both a V gene segment and a J gene segment. Rearrangements were classified as productive when the CDR3 lacked stop codons and remained in frame with V and J, and all other rearrangements were classified as non-productive. Following IMGT convention, CDR3 was defined as the stretch from the second conserved V-encoded cysteine up to the conserved J-encoded phenylalanine. The earlier analysis of 587 of the donors excluded sequences that lacked an unambiguous match to a single V gene segment. In an earlier analysis of more than 500 of the donors, a V segment was called functional when productive rearrangements were above 56.7%, and segregating when the standard deviation between donors exceeded 5%. A statistical classification framework was developed to diagnose cytomegalovirus status using the catalog of TCR beta chain sequences. V and J gene assignment, in a later analysis, came from comparing TCR nucleotide sequences with IMGT/GENE-DB human TR gene sequences. In a later analysis, CDR3 sequences and most-parsimonious VDJ recombination scenarios were assigned using the TCRdist pipeline. In a later analysis, every TCR beta chain was defined by the combination of its CDR3 amino acid sequence and its V-gene family, and reads without a unique V-gene family were dropped. To address suspected cross-contamination and a sequencing artifact, a later analysis removed 592 highly shared, low-generation-probability nucleotide sequences. In a later analysis, a clonal expansion index was calculated for each public chain from normalized within-repertoire ranks of inferred template counts. A later analysis computed generation probabilities with a VDJ recombination model fitted to out-of-frame rearrangements, and checked the results against IGoR. In a later analysis, TCR-TCR, TCR-HLA and TCR-CMV co-occurrence was scored with hypergeometric tests, and a repertoire-size bias correction was applied to TCR pairs. To estimate false discovery rates, a later analysis permuted the HLA or CMV assignments 20 times. In a later analysis, co-occurring TCRs were grouped with DBSCAN, and TCRdist sequence similarity was added when clustering was performed within HLA-allele-positive subsets. Co-occurrence clustering excluded repertoires with fewer than 30,000 or more than 120,000 public chains, plus five with anomalous nucleotide sharing. TCRdb limited this immuneACCESS table to in-frame rearrangements with V and J called. A share of clones is missing; checked studies link under half to unresolved V genes, and the rest is unexplained. V and J calls and clone size are as listed in that table; D and trimming were resolved from the DNA. Counted in this sample were around 150,000 clones; roughly 71% of them appeared once. 1.1% to 1.5% of the sample goes to the ten largest clones.

V lost 6 bases and J lost 5 bases, and the count of bases not matched to a germline gene is 2. According to the germline V gene, CDR1 reads MNHNS and CDR2 reads SASEGT. Reading from cysteine to phenylalanine, the CDR3 counts 13 amino acids. Only the CDR3 part of the read is kept: 39 bases, read in frame from the first base. The TCR was taken from a woman between 40 and 50 years old in good health and CMV-seronegative. Here the chain combines TRBV6-1 and TRBJ2-2; TRBD1 matches 8 bases in the middle. Sequenced input: PBMCs. Here is the DNA: TGTGCCAGCAGAGGACAGGGTACCGGGGAGCTGTTTTTT. This encodes CASRGQGTGELFF.